Sequencing of this T cell receptor (beta chain) was carried out in a study of graft-versus-host responses after intestinal transplantation. Study-level information: Multivisceral, liver-intestinal, or isolated intestinal transplants were performed in recipients.

The data were produced by immunoSEQ multiplex PCR, yet TCRdb's version contains in-frame clones alone and is incomplete. Among over 100,000 clones listed, about 92% were seen once. This CDR3 has 14 amino acids. V shed 4 bases and J 6 bases; nucleotides not matched to a gene: 6. Germline CDR1 reads LNHDA; CDR2 reads SQIVND (reference sequence). A single count supports this clone. Its antigen is as yet unknown. General study findings and limits: HvG clone declines early post-transplant were associated with peak circulating GvH levels. GvH clonotypes were identified within recipient marrow, with a subset emerging first in ileum or blood.

The V gene is TRBV19, the J gene TRBJ2-1, with 7 nucleotides matching TRBD2. The sample consisted of unstimulated CD8+ T cells sorted from spleen or lymph node cells, taken before transplant. This TCR derives from a human donor who was the organ donor for an intestinal transplant. CDR3 in DNA: TGTGCCAGTAGTAGGGACTATTTCACCAATGAGCAGTTCTTC. This translates into CASSRDYFTNEQFF.